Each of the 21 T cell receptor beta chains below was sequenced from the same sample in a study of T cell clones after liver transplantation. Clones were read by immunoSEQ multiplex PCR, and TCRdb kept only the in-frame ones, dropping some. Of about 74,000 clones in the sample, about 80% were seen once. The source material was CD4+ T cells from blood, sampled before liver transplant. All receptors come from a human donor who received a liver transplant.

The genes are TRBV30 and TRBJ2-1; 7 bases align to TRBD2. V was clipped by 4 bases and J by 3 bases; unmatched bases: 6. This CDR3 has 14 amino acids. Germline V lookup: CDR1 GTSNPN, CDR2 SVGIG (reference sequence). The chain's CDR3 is CAWNAKRDYNEQFF. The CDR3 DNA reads TGTGCCTGGAACGCAAAGCGGGACTACAATGAGCAGTTCTTC.

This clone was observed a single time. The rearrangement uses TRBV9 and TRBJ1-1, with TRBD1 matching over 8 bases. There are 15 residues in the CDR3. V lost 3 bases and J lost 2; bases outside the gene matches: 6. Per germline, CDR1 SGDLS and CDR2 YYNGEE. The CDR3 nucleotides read TGTGCCAGCAGCGCCCAGACAGGGGTCAACACTGAAGCTTTCTTT. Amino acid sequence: CASSAQTGVNTEAFF.

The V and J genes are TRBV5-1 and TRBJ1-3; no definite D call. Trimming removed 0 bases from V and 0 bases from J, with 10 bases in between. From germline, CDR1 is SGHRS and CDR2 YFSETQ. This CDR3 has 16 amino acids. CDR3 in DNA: TGCGCCAGCAGCTTGGACATTTTGAGCTCTGGAAACACCATATATTTT. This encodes CASSLDILSSGNTIYF. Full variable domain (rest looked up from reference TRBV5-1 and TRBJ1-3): KAGVTQTPRYLIKTRGQQVTLSCSPISGHRSVSWYQQTPGQGLQFLFEYFSETQRNKGNFPGRFSGRQFSNSRSEMNVSTLELGDSALYLCASSLDILSSGNTIYFGEGSWLTVV.

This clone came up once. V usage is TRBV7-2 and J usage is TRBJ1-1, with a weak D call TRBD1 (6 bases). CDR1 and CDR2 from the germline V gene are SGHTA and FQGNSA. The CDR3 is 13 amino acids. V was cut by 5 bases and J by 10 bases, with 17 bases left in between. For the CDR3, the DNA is TGTGCCAGCAGCCAACAGGGAACCCTTGGAGCTTTCTTT. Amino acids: CASSQQGTLGAFF.

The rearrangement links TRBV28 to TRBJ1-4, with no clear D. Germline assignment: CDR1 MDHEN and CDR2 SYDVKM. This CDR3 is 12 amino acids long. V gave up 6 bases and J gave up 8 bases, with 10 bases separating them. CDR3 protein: CASSRLREKLFF. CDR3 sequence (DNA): TGTGCCAGCAGCCGATTACGGGAAAAACTGTTTTTT.

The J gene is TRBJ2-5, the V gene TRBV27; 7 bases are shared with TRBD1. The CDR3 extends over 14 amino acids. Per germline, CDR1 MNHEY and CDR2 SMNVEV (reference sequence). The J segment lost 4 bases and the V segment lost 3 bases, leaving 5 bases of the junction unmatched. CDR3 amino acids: CASSLLQGRETQYF. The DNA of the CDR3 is TGTGCCAGCAGTTTGTTACAGGGGAGAGAGACCCAGTACTTC.

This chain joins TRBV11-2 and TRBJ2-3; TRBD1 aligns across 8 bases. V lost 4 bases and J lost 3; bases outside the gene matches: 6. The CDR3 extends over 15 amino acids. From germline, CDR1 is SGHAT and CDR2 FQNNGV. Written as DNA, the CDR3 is TGTGCCAGCAGCTCATACAGGGGGAGTACAGATACGCAGTATTTT. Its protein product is CASSSYRGSTDTQYF. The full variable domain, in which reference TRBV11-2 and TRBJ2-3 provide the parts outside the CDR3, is EAGVAQSPRYKIIEKRQSVAFWCNPISGHATLYWYQQILGQGPKLLIQFQNNGVVDDSQLPKDRFSAERLKGVDSTLKIQPAKLEDSAVYLCASSSYRGSTDTQYFGPGTRLTVL.

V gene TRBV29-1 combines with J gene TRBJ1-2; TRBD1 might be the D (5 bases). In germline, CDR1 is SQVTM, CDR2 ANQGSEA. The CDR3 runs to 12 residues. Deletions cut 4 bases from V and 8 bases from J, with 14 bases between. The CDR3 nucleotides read TGCAGCGTTGGGGAGACAGAACGCGGCTACACCTTC. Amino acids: CSVGETERGYTF.

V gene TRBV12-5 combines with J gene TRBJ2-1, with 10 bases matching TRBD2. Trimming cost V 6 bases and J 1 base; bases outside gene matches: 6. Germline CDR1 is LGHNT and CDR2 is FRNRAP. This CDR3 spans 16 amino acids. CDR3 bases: TGTGCTAGTGGCCCAAGCGGGAGGGGTTCCTACAATGAGCAGTTCTTC. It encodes CASGPSGRGSYNEQFF.

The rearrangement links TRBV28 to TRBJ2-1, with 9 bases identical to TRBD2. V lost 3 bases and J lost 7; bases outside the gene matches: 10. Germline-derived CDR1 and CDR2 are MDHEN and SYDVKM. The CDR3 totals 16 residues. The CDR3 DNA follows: TGTGCCAGCAGTTTCATACAGGCGGGAGGGAAGAATGAGCAGTTCTTC. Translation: CASSFIQAGGKNEQFF.

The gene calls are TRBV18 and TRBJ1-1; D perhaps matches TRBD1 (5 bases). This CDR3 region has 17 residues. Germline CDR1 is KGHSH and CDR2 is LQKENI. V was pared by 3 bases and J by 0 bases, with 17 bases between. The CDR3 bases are TGTGCCAGCTCACCTTCCTCGGGACGGAGCATGAACACTGAAGCTTTCTTT. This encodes CASSPSSGRSMNTEAFF.

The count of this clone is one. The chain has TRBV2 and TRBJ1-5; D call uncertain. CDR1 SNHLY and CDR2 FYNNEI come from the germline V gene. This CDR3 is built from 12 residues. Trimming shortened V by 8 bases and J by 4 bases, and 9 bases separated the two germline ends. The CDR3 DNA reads TGTGCCAGCCAAATGGGGAATCAGCCCCAGCATTTT. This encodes CASQMGNQPQHF.

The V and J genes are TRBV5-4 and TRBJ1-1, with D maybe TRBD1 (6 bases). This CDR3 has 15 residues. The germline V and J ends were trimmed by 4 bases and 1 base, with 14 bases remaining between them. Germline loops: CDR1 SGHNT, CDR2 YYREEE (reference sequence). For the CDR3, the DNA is TGTGCCAGCAGCCGGGCGGGACACTCGAACACTGAAGCTTTCTTT. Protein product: CASSRAGHSNTEAFF.

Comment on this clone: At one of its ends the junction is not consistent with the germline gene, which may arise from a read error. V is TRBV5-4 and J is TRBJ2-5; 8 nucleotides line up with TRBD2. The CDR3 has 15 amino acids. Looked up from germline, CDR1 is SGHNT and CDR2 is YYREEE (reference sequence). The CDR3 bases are TGTGTCAGCAGCTTGACAGCGGGAGTGGGGGAGACCCAGTACTTC. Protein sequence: CVSSLTAGVGETQYF.

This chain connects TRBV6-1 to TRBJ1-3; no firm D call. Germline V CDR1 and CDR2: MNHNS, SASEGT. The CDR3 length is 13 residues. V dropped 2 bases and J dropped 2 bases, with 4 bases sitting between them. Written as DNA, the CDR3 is TGTGCCAGCAGTGAAACCCCTGGAAACACCATATATTTT. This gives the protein CASSETPGNTIYF.

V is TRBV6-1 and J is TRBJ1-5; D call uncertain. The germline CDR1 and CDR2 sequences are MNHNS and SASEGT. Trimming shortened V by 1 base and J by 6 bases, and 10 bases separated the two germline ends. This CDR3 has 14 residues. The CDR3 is CASSEVPVGQPQHF. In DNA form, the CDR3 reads TGTGCCAGCAGTGAAGTTCCAGTGGGTCAGCCCCAGCATTTT.

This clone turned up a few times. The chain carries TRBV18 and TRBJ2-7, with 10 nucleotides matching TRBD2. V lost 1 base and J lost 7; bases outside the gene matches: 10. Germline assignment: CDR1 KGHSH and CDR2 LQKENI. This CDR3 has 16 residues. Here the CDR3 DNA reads TGTGCCAGCTCACCACTTCGGGCTAGCGGGAGCGGGGAGCAGTACTTC. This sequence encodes CASSPLRASGSGEQYF.

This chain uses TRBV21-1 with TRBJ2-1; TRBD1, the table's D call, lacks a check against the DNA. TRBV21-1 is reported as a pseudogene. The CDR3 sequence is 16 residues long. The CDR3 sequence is CASSKPTPKSYNEQFF. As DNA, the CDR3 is TGTGCCAGCAGCAAGCCCACACCCAAATCCTACAATGAGCAGTTCTTC.

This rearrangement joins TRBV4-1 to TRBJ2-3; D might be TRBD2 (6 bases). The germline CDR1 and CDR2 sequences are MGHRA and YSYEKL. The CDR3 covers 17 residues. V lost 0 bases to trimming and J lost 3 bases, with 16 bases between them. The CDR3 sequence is CASSQDIQLAGTDTQYF. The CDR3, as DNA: TGCGCCAGCAGCCAAGATATCCAACTAGCAGGGACAGATACGCAGTATTTT.

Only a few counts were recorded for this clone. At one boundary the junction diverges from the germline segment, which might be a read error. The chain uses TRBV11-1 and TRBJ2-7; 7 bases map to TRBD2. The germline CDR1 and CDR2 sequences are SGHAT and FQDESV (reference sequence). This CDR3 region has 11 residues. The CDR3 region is CASSLEIAGSF. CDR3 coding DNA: TGTGCCAGCAGCCTCGAAATAGCGGGTTCCTTC.

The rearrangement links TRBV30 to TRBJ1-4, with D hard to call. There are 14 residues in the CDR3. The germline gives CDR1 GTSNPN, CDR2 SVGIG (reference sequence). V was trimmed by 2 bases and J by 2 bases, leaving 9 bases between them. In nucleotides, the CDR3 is TGTGCCTGGAGTCTACCGGGGACTAATGAAAAACTGTTTTTT. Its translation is CAWSLPGTNEKLFF.